This TCR beta chain was identified in a study of blood T cells in healthy people across ages. A second PCR, run for about 7 to 11 cycles, used a sample-barcoded 5' primer plus a J-beta primer mix. Every molecule of cDNA carried a tag from a template-switch adaptor with 12 random nucleotides. In TCRdb, the 5' RACE reads were re-called with MiXCR into one record per CDR3 protein. The profile covers 790,000 or so distinct CDR3 sequences, with 56% appearing a single time and about 26% taken by the ten largest. No fewer than 6 million PBMCs went into each sample. Trimming cost V 7 bases and J 2 bases, with 18 bases left between them. Germline lookup yields CDR1 SQVTM and CDR2 ANQGSEA. The CDR3 spans 16 residues.

The receptor was derived from a man aged 35 to 55 in good health. Sequencing was carried out using blood. The chain joins TRBV29-1 to TRBJ2-6, with D possibly TRBD1 on 6 matching bases. The CDR3 bases are TGCAGCGCTGACTCACAGGGCCACCCTGGGGCCAACGTCCTGACTTTC. The encoded protein is CSADSQGHPGANVLTF. Using reference TRBV29-1 and TRBJ2-6 for the parts outside the CDR3, the full variable domain is SAVISQKPSRDICQRGTSLTIQCQVDSQVTMMFWYRQQPGQSLTLIATANQGSEATYESGFVIDKFPISRPNLTFSTLTVSNMSPEDSSIYLCSADSQGHPGANVLTFGAGSRLTVL.